A selection of T cell receptor beta chains follows, all from one sample in a study of blood T cell repertoires in COVID-19. Some clones are missing from TCRdb's copy, which holds only in-frame ones; the method was immunoSEQ multiplex PCR. The repertoire holds roughly 190,000 clones, with around 84% as singletons. The sample was peripheral blood. The receptors originated from a man aged 30 to 39 with active or convalescent COVID-19. The CDR3 runs from the conserved cysteine through the conserved F or W. Each record gives: CDR3 length, V gene, CDR3 protein.

16 TRBV9 CASSVAYRSSGNTIYF
15 TRBV27 CASSLAGQGSYEQYF
16 TRBV6-2/TRBV6-3 CASSYNLTSGRYEQYF
15 TRBV27 CASRRDRGGTGELFF
13 TRBV4-3 CASSHGLNNEQFF
13 TRBV10-3 CAIRVQGEETQYF
16 TRBV6-1 CASSAIPGQGKDTQYF
16 TRBV6-2/TRBV6-3 CASSYFVDRGYPEQYF
15 TRBV14 CASSHRQQNTGELFF
14 TRBV19 CASSTDRGGQPQHF
16 TRBV6-6 CASRVTSGGGEETQYF
16 TRBV5-5 CASTLLAGSSYNEQFF
11 TRBV11-3 CASISSGQQFF
15 TRBV11-2 CASSLQLVRGNEQFF
13 TRBV7-6 CASSAETGSPLHF
18 TRBV4-1 CASSQVGTGDIDNQPQHF
16 TRBV11-3 CASSLAAQAGHYEQYF
18 TRBV19 CASSISAGGLSSYNEQFF
17 TRBV11-3 CASSHSSSNSGANVLTF
11 TRBV29-1 CSVDTGIQAFF
14 TRBV5-8 CASCRGAGGNTIYF
15 TRBV30 CASQSRTAHSEKLFF
13 TRBV3-1/TRBV3-2 CASSPLGDYEQYF
13 TRBV15 CATSRASGQPQHF
15 TRBV6-5 CASSTPGGEVYEQFF
12 TRBV27 CASTMNTGELFF
15 TRBV29-1 CSVVTPGQKNTEAFF
14 TRBV19 CASSRQGQDSPLHF
15 TRBV5-4 CASSHSTGARDTQYF
16 TRBV5-1 CASSLRTAHLNTEAFF
18 TRBV9 CASSAPLTRDRGNTEAFF
16 TRBV7-3 CASSLRDTGSTDTQYF
13 TRBV5-8 CASSTGNPYGYTF
17 TRBV4-1 CASSPLSGTGVNTEAFF
13 TRBV7-9 CASSLAENTEAFF
13 TRBV19 CASTKGGGFGYTF
17 TRBV6-4 CASSDSSSGTGASPLHF
13 TRBV7-6 CASSLGSGETQYF
16 TRBV5-1 CASSSGLAGGLDTQYF
14 TRBV3-1/TRBV3-2 CASSLVRFYNEQFF
14 TRBV2 CASIDRGTYNEQFF
18 TRBV19 CASSIDPPTVVTKNIQYF
15 TRBV2 CASSPRGAINNEQFF
13 TRBV2 CASSEWAGNEQFF